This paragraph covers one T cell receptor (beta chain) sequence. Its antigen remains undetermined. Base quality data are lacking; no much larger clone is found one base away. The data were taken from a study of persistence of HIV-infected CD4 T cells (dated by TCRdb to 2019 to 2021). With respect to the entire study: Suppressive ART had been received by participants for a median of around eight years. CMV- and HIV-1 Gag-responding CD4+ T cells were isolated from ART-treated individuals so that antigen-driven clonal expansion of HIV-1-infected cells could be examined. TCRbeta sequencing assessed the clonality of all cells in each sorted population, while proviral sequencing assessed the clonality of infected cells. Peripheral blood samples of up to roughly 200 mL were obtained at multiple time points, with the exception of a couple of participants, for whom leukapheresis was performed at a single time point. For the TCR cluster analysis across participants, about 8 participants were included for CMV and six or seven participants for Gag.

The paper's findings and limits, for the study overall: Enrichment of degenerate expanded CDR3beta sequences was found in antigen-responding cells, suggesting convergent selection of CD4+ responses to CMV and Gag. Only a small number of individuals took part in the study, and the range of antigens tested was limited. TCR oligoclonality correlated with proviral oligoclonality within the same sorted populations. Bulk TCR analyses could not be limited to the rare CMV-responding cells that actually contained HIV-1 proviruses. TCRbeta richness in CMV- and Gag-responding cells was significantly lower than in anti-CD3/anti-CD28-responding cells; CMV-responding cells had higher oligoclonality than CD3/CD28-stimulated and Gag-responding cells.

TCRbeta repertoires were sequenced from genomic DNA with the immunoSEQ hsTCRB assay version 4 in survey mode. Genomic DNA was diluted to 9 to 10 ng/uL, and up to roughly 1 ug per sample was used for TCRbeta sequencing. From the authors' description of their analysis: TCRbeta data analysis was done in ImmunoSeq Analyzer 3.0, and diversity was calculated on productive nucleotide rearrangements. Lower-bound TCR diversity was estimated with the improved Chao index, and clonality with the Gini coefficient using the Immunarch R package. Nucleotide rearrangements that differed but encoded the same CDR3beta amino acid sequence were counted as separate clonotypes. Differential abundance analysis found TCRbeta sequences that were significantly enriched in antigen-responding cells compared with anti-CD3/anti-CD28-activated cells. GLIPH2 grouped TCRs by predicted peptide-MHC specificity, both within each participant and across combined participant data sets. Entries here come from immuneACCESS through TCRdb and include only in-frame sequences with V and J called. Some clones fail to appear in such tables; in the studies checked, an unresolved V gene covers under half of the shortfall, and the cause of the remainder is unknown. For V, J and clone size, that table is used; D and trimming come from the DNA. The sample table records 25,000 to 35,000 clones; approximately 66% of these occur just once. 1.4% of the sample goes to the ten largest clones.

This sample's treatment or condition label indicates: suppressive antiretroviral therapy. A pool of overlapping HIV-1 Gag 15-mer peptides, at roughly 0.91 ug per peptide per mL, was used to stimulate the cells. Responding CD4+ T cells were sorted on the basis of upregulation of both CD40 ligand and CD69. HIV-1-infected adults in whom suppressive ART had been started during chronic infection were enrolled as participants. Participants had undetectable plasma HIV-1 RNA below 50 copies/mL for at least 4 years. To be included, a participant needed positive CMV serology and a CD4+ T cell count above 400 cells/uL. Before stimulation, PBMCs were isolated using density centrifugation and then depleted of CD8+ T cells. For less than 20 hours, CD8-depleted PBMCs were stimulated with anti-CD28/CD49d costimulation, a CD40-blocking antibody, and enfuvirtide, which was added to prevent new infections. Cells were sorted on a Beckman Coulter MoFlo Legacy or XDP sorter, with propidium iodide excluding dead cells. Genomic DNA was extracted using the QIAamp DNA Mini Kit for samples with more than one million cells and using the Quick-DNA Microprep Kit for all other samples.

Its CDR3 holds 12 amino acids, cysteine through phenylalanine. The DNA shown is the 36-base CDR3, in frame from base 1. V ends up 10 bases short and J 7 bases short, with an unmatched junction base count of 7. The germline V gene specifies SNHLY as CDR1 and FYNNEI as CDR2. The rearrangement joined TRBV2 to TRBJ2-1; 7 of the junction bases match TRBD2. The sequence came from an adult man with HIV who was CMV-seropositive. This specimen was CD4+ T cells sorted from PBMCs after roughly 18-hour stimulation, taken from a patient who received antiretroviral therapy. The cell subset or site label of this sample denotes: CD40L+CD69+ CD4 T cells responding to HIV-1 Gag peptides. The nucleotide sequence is TGTGCCATCAGCGGGGATCGTAATGAGCAGTTCTTC. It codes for CAISGDRNEQFF.